A few counts support the clone carrying this T cell receptor beta chain. Antigen unknown. TCRdb ran MiXCR on the RT-PCR reads and lists one entry per CDR3 protein. The data show 400,000 to 650,000 distinct CDR3 sequences, with about 7.2% seen just once and roughly 14% held by the top ten. This sample is part of a study of response to subunit inactivated influenza vaccine. Study results and limitations: The authors suggested that few new T cells are recruited per seasonal influenza vaccination.

V shed 1 base, J shed 9 bases, and the junction held 7 bases outside the gene matches. Germline V gene lookup returns CDR1 DFQATT and CDR2 SNEGSKA (reference sequence). The CDR3 contains 13 residues. The sequenced sample was PBMCs from blood, obtained less than 30 months after vaccination. This clonotype was obtained from a man aged 45 to 75 who received an inactivated influenza vaccine. V usage is TRBV20-1 and J usage is TRBJ2-3; TRBD2 agrees at 7 bases. In DNA form, the CDR3 reads TGCAGTGCTAGAGGGAGCGGGGTGGAGACGCAGTATTTT. This encodes CSARGSGVETQYF.